This TCR beta chain emerged from a study of T-cell memory formation after mild COVID-19. CDR1 is DFQATT and CDR2 is SNEGSKA in the germline V gene (reference sequence). The CDR3 has 11 amino acids. V lost 5 bases to trimming and J lost 7 bases, with 11 bases between them. TCRdb reprocessed the 5' RACE reads via MiXCR and lists one record per CDR3 protein. The sample lists roughly 550,000 distinct CDR3 sequences, roughly 20% occurring once. This clonotype has only a few counts. This receptor was taken from an adult woman who had mild COVID-19 (a few samples of this study predate the infection). Cell type and time point are not known. The specimen was PBMCs or a T cell subset sorted from them (not recorded which). This rearrangement joins TRBV20-1 to TRBJ1-1, with a weak D call TRBD1 (5 bases). DNA for the CDR3: TGCAGTGCTGACGACAGATTTGAAGCTTTCTTT. Its protein is CSADDRFEAFF.